This paragraph reports one T cell receptor beta chain. No antigen is known for it. Other DNA sequences in the sample encode the same CDR3. The V end lost 4 bases, the J end lost 5 bases, and 15 bases lay between the germline ends. The CDR3 runs 14 residues. From germline, CDR1 is GTSNPN and CDR2 SVGIG (reference sequence). This sample is part of a study of beta chain features in type 1 diabetes. Study outcomes and limitations: When Type 1 diabetes patients were examined, their TCRB CDR3s proved moderately but significantly shorter in all four CD4+ subsets. Cells with high TCR expression could be over-represented by cDNA sequencing.

Expressed TCRB transcripts were sequenced because the entire RNA isolate underwent reverse transcription. Libraries were prepared by immunoSEQ multiplex PCR; TCRdb keeps only in-frame clonotypes and omits some of them. This sample yields hundreds of thousands of clones, of which 11% to 15% are seen a single time; 0.03% to 0.04% belongs to the top ten. Every sorted population was more than 95% pure. Sequencing was done on a sample of naive CD4+ T cells from blood. The receptor was derived from a man younger than 35 with type 1 diabetes. This chain links TRBV30 with TRBJ1-5; perhaps TRBD1 as D (5 bases). The CDR3 DNA sequence: TGTGCCTGGAACGGCAGGGTCGATGATCAGCCCCAGCATTTT. This encodes CAWNGRVDDQPQHF.